This is a list of T cell receptor beta chains from one sample in a study of graft-versus-host responses after intestinal transplantation. Sequencing used immunoSEQ multiplex PCR; TCRdb keeps in-frame clones, though not all of them. Among approximately 93,000 clones listed, 85% to 95% were seen once. Their antigen targets remain unknown. The sequencing used unstimulated CD8+ T cells sorted from spleen or lymph node cells, collected before transplant. The source is a human donor who was the organ donor for an intestinal transplant. CDR3s include the opening cysteine and the closing phenylalanine or tryptophan. The D gene is left open where the match is weak. The size field is filled for only some rows; it gives once, few, many or a size class.

D gene: TRBD2
V gene: TRBV7-2
J gene: TRBJ2-7
clone size: -
CDR3 DNA: TGTGCCAGCAGCTTAGAATTGGTAGCGGGGGACGCGCGGAGGTTCGAGCAGTACTTC
CDR3 protein: CASSLELVAGDARRFEQYF

D gene: TRBD2
V gene: TRBV4-2
J gene: TRBJ2-7
clone size: -
CDR3 DNA: TGTGCCAGCAGCCAAGATATGGGGGGGTCCTACGAGCAGTACTTC
CDR3 protein: CASSQDMGGSYEQYF

D gene: -
V gene: TRBV7-6
J gene: TRBJ2-7
clone size: -
CDR3 DNA: TGTGCCAGCACCCCCCACAGGGAATCTGTCGAGCAGTACTTC
CDR3 protein: CASTPHRESVEQYF

D gene: -
V gene: TRBV5-6
J gene: TRBJ2-1
clone size: -
CDR3 DNA: TGTGCCAGCAGATCAAACAAGGGAGGCCTAGAGCAGTTCTTC
CDR3 protein: CASRSNKGGLEQFF

D gene: -
V gene: TRBV7-9
J gene: TRBJ2-1
clone size: -
CDR3 DNA: TGTGCCAGCAGGCGGGAAGGGGCCCATGAGCAGTTCTTC
CDR3 protein: CASRREGAHEQFF

D gene: -
V gene: TRBV11-2
J gene: TRBJ2-3
clone size: -
CDR3 DNA: TGTGCCAGCAGCTTATGGGGCGGTAAGGGGGAGAGCGCCGATACGCAGTATTTT
CDR3 protein: CASSLWGGKGESADTQYF

D gene: -
V gene: TRBV2
J gene: TRBJ2-3
clone size: -
CDR3 DNA: TGTGCCAGCAGCGCTTACCAACATAGGAGGGCTAGCACAGATACGCAGTATTTT
CDR3 protein: CASSAYQHRRASTDTQYF

D gene: -
V gene: TRBV21-1
J gene: TRBJ2-7
clone size: -
CDR3 DNA: TGTGCCCCGGGACTGTCGAACAGGCCGAACTACGAGCAGTACTTC
CDR3 protein: CAPGLSNRPNYEQYF

D gene: TRBD2
V gene: TRBV4-2
J gene: TRBJ2-7
clone size: -
CDR3 DNA: TGTGCCAGCAGCCACTACGCTACGGTGAGCGGGATTTCCTACGAGCAGTACTTC
CDR3 protein: CASSHYATVSGISYEQYF

D gene: -
V gene: TRBV30
J gene: TRBJ2-7
clone size: -
CDR3 DNA: TGTGCCTGGAGCGACAACAGTGTCTACGAGCAGTACTTC
CDR3 protein: CAWSDNSVYEQYF

D gene: TRBD1
V gene: TRBV6-5
J gene: TRBJ1-5
clone size: -
CDR3 DNA: TGTGCCAGCAGTTCTACAGGGGGCCTCAATCAGCCCCAGCATTTT
CDR3 protein: CASSSTGGLNQPQHF

D gene: -
V gene: TRBV9
J gene: TRBJ2-7
clone size: -
CDR3 DNA: TGTGCCAGCAGCGACAGCTCGAACAGGCCCCTCTACGAGCAGTACTTC
CDR3 protein: CASSDSSNRPLYEQYF

D gene: TRBD1
V gene: TRBV4-1
J gene: TRBJ1-2
clone size: -
CDR3 DNA: TGCGCCAGCAGCCAAGGACAGGGGGCACCTTATGGCTACACCTTC
CDR3 protein: CASSQGQGAPYGYTF

D gene: -
V gene: TRBV10-3
J gene: TRBJ2-3
clone size: once
CDR3 DNA: TGTGCCAGTACTCGGGGATCCAGACTCACAGATACGCAGTATTTT
CDR3 protein: CASTRGSRLTDTQYF

D gene: -
V gene: TRBV7-2
J gene: TRBJ2-7
clone size: -
CDR3 DNA: TGTGCCAGCAGCTTTTTTACAGGGACCTACGAGCAGTACTTC
CDR3 protein: CASSFFTGTYEQYF

D gene: -
V gene: TRBV7-6
J gene: TRBJ2-7
clone size: -
CDR3 DNA: TGTGCCAGCAGCCCGAGGAGCTCCTACGAGCAGTACTTC
CDR3 protein: CASSPRSSYEQYF

D gene: -
V gene: TRBV9
J gene: TRBJ1-1
clone size: -
CDR3 DNA: TGTGCCAGCAGCGTCGCGGAACAGGAACCTCAGGGAGCTTTCTTT
CDR3 protein: CASSVAEQEPQGAFF

D gene: TRBD1
V gene: TRBV7-9
J gene: TRBJ1-1
clone size: -
CDR3 DNA: TGTGCCAGCAGCGCAGGGGGCGGTAGCACTGAAGCTTTCTTT
CDR3 protein: CASSAGGGSTEAFF

D gene: -
V gene: TRBV7-8
J gene: TRBJ1-1
clone size: once
CDR3 DNA: TGTGCCAGCAGCCTCTGGGGGGAGACTGAAGCTTTCTTT
CDR3 protein: CASSLWGETEAFF

D gene: TRBD2
V gene: TRBV5-1
J gene: TRBJ2-1
clone size: -
CDR3 DNA: TGCGCCAGCAGCGGCGGGAGGTGGGGCTACAATGAGCAGTTCTTC
CDR3 protein: CASSGGRWGYNEQFF

D gene: -
V gene: TRBV5-1
J gene: TRBJ1-1
clone size: -
CDR3 DNA: TGCGCCAGCAAGGGGCCGCAAATCGAAGCTTTCTTT
CDR3 protein: CASKGPQIEAFF

D gene: -
V gene: TRBV4-1
J gene: TRBJ2-1
clone size: -
CDR3 DNA: TGCGCCAGCAGCCAAGATCCCGCTACCTACAATGAGCAGTTCTTC
CDR3 protein: CASSQDPATYNEQFF

D gene: -
V gene: TRBV6-6
J gene: TRBJ1-2
clone size: -
CDR3 DNA: TGTGCCAGTGGAGACGGAGGAGGGGGCTACACCTTC
CDR3 protein: CASGDGGGGYTF

D gene: -
V gene: TRBV6-5
J gene: TRBJ1-5
clone size: -
CDR3 DNA: TGTGCCAGCAGCCAACAGGGTATCGGCAATCAGCCCCAGCATTTT
CDR3 protein: CASSQQGIGNQPQHF

D gene: -
V gene: TRBV21-1
J gene: TRBJ1-2
clone size: -
CDR3 DNA: TGTGCCAGCACTGGAGGGCCACCCTATGGCTACACCTTC
CDR3 protein: CASTGGPPYGYTF

D gene: TRBD1
V gene: TRBV29-1
J gene: TRBJ2-1
clone size: few
CDR3 DNA: TGCAGCGTCCGAATCGCCCAGGACAGGACAAACTACTACAATGAGCAGTTCTTC
CDR3 protein: CSVRIAQDRTNYYNEQFF

D gene: -
V gene: TRBV28
J gene: TRBJ2-7
clone size: -
CDR3 DNA: TGTGCCAGCAGTTTACTAGGAATCCTCGATAGCTTCTACGAGCAGTACTTC
CDR3 protein: CASSLLGILDSFYEQYF

D gene: TRBD2
V gene: TRBV7-9
J gene: TRBJ2-2
clone size: -
CDR3 DNA: TGTGCCAGCAGCAACCTTGTGATAGCGGGTCCCGGGGAGCTGTTTTTT
CDR3 protein: CASSNLVIAGPGELFF

D gene: TRBD1
V gene: TRBV15
J gene: TRBJ1-1
clone size: -
CDR3 DNA: TGTGCCACCAGCAGAGATTGGTGGGACAGGGTGGGCACTGAAGCTTTCTTT
CDR3 protein: CATSRDWWDRVGTEAFF

D gene: -
V gene: TRBV9
J gene: TRBJ1-4
clone size: -
CDR3 DNA: TGTGCCAGCAGCGTAGTGCCGCTCCGGGGTAATGAAAAACTGTTTTTT
CDR3 protein: CASSVVPLRGNEKLFF

D gene: TRBD2
V gene: TRBV7-9
J gene: TRBJ2-1
clone size: -
CDR3 DNA: TGTGCCAGCAGCCCCCGTAGGACTAGAAATCGATATGAGCAGTTCTTC
CDR3 protein: CASSPRRTRNRYEQFF

D gene: -
V gene: TRBV4-1
J gene: TRBJ2-1
clone size: -
CDR3 DNA: TGCGCCAGCAGCCCCGGGAGCAACAATGAGCAGTTCTTC
CDR3 protein: CASSPGSNNEQFF

D gene: -
V gene: TRBV4-2
J gene: TRBJ2-7
clone size: -
CDR3 DNA: TGTGCCAGCAGCCAGGCTAGCCACGAGCAGTACTTC
CDR3 protein: CASSQASHEQYF

D gene: TRBD2
V gene: TRBV7-8
J gene: TRBJ2-7
clone size: -
CDR3 DNA: TGTGCCAGCAGCCGCCGGACTAGCGGGAGTGGGGGCGAGCAGTACTTC
CDR3 protein: CASSRRTSGSGGEQYF

D gene: -
V gene: TRBV13
J gene: TRBJ2-7
clone size: -
CDR3 DNA: TGTGCCAGCAGCCCAACCGCCTGGGGGGGGGCTCGGCGGAGCTCCTACGAGCAGTACTTC
CDR3 protein: CASSPTAWGGARRSSYEQYF

D gene: TRBD1
V gene: TRBV7-9
J gene: TRBJ1-2
clone size: -
CDR3 DNA: TGTGCCAGCAGCTTGGGACAGAGTAACTATGGCTACACCTTC
CDR3 protein: CASSLGQSNYGYTF

D gene: TRBD2
V gene: TRBV27
J gene: TRBJ2-3
clone size: -
CDR3 DNA: TGTGCCAGCAGTTTAGGACTAGCGCCCAGCACAGATACGCAGTATTTT
CDR3 protein: CASSLGLAPSTDTQYF

D gene: TRBD2
V gene: TRBV6-5
J gene: TRBJ2-2
clone size: -
CDR3 DNA: TGTGCCAGCACCCCACTAGCGGGAGACACCGGGGAGCTGTTTTTT
CDR3 protein: CASTPLAGDTGELFF

D gene: -
V gene: TRBV4-1
J gene: TRBJ1-2
clone size: -
CDR3 DNA: TGCGCCAGCAGTCCCTTAGGAGAGAATCATAACAATGGCTACACCTTC
CDR3 protein: CASSPLGENHNNGYTF

D gene: -
V gene: TRBV30
J gene: TRBJ1-4
clone size: few
CDR3 DNA: TGTGCCTGGAGTGTTCCGGGTTCGGAAAAACTGTTTTTT
CDR3 protein: CAWSVPGSEKLFF

D gene: TRBD2
V gene: TRBV6-4
J gene: TRBJ2-1
clone size: -
CDR3 DNA: TGTGCCAGCAAAGAGAAACTAGCGGGGCCGCCCTACAATGAGCAGTTCTTC
CDR3 protein: CASKEKLAGPPYNEQFF

D gene: TRBD1
V gene: TRBV27
J gene: TRBJ1-1
clone size: -
CDR3 DNA: TGTGCCAGCAGCCAGTATGACAGGGGGACATCTGAAGCTTTCTTT
CDR3 protein: CASSQYDRGTSEAFF

D gene: -
V gene: TRBV19
J gene: TRBJ2-7
clone size: -
CDR3 DNA: TGTGCCAGTAAGATGGACAGTCAAGGCTACGAGCAGTACTTC
CDR3 protein: CASKMDSQGYEQYF

D gene: TRBD2
V gene: TRBV6-1
J gene: TRBJ2-2
clone size: -
CDR3 DNA: TGTGCCAGCAGTGAACCGTATCTAGCGGAGGGCACCGGGGAGCTGTTTTTT
CDR3 protein: CASSEPYLAEGTGELFF

D gene: -
V gene: TRBV9
J gene: TRBJ1-1
clone size: -
CDR3 DNA: TGTGCCAGCAGCGTAGCGTCCGGGGCTGAAGCTTTCTTT
CDR3 protein: CASSVASGAEAFF

D gene: -
V gene: TRBV13
J gene: TRBJ2-7
clone size: once
CDR3 DNA: TGTGCCAGCAGCAGAGGGACTTTTAGCTCCTACGAGCAGTACTTC
CDR3 protein: CASSRGTFSSYEQYF

D gene: -
V gene: TRBV7-6
J gene: TRBJ2-3
clone size: -
CDR3 DNA: TGTGCCAGCAGCTTATATGGGAGTAACACAGATACGCAGTATTTT
CDR3 protein: CASSLYGSNTDTQYF

D gene: TRBD2
V gene: TRBV5-1
J gene: TRBJ2-1
clone size: -
CDR3 DNA: TGCGCCAGCAGCACGTACCTAGCGGGACCAACGAATGAGCAGTTCTTC
CDR3 protein: CASSTYLAGPTNEQFF

D gene: -
V gene: TRBV29-1
J gene: TRBJ1-2
clone size: -
CDR3 DNA: TGCAGCGTTGAAACAGGGATCCCCTATGGCTACACCTTC
CDR3 protein: CSVETGIPYGYTF

D gene: -
V gene: TRBV9
J gene: TRBJ2-7
clone size: -
CDR3 DNA: TGTGCCAGCAGCGTAGCCGGGGAAACCTACGAGCAGTACTTC
CDR3 protein: CASSVAGETYEQYF

D gene: -
V gene: TRBV19
J gene: TRBJ2-2
clone size: -
CDR3 DNA: TGTGCCAGTAGTATCCCCCCCGGCGGGGAGCTGTTTTTT
CDR3 protein: CASSIPPGGELFF

D gene: TRBD1
V gene: TRBV19
J gene: TRBJ2-1
clone size: -
CDR3 DNA: TGTGCCAGTAGTTGGGGACAGGGGCACAATGAGCAGTTCTTC
CDR3 protein: CASSWGQGHNEQFF

D gene: TRBD1
V gene: TRBV7-8
J gene: TRBJ2-5
clone size: -
CDR3 DNA: TGTGCCAGCAGTCGGGACAGCCAAGAGACCCAGTACTTC
CDR3 protein: CASSRDSQETQYF

D gene: -
V gene: TRBV5-4
J gene: TRBJ2-2
clone size: -
CDR3 DNA: TGTGCCAGCAGCTTGTCGTCTGGGGAGCTGTTTTTT
CDR3 protein: CASSLSSGELFF

D gene: TRBD1
V gene: TRBV5-1
J gene: TRBJ1-2
clone size: -
CDR3 DNA: TGCGCCAGCAGAAGACAGGGGCGAAACTATGGCTACACCTTC
CDR3 protein: CASRRQGRNYGYTF

D gene: -
V gene: TRBV28
J gene: TRBJ1-4
clone size: -
CDR3 DNA: TGTGCCAGCAGTTTGGGGCAGGGTAATGAAAAACTGTTTTTT
CDR3 protein: CASSLGQGNEKLFF

D gene: -
V gene: TRBV21-1
J gene: TRBJ2-5
clone size: -
CDR3 DNA: TGTGCCAGCAGCAGTGGGGACAGAGAGACCCAGTACTTC
CDR3 protein: CASSSGDRETQYF

D gene: -
V gene: TRBV13
J gene: TRBJ2-3
clone size: once
CDR3 DNA: TGTGCCAGCAGCCCCAGGTTCACAGATACGCAGTATTTT
CDR3 protein: CASSPRFTDTQYF

D gene: -
V gene: TRBV9
J gene: TRBJ2-3
clone size: -
CDR3 DNA: TGTGCCAGCAGCGGGGGGCAGTCTAGCACAGATACGCAGTATTTT
CDR3 protein: CASSGGQSSTDTQYF